This passage covers 5 T cell receptor beta chains from one sample sequenced in a study of T cell responses to AZD1222 COVID-19 vaccine. Here immunoSEQ multiplex PCR was the method, and the copy in TCRdb shows in-frame clones only, minus some. The sample carries some 130,000 clones, 75% to 95% recorded once. This specimen consisted of peripheral blood, obtained 28 days after the second AZD1222 dose. The receptors derive from an adult who received the AZD1222 COVID-19 vaccine.

The rearrangement uses TRBV2 and TRBJ2-7; D is possibly TRBD1 (5 bases). Germline values: CDR1 SNHLY, CDR2 FYNNEI. V was cut by 7 bases and J by 0 bases, with 19 bases left in between. This CDR3 contains 16 residues. The CDR3: CASTDPIRAPSYEQYV. The CDR3 nucleotides are TGTGCCAGCACCGACCCCATCAGGGCGCCCTCCTACGAGCAGTACGTC.

The V call is TRBV2, the J call TRBJ2-7, with unresolved D. The V end was cut by 2 bases, the J end by 12 bases, with 11 bases between. The CDR3 loop spans 11 amino acids. Germline V CDR1 and CDR2: SNHLY, FYNNEI. CDR3: CASSERVAPYV. The CDR3 DNA sequence: TGTGCCAGCAGTGAAAGGGTAGCCCCGTACGTC.

This clone was counted only a few times. V and J are TRBV13 and TRBJ1-1; 8 bases are shared with TRBD1. The germline CDR1 and CDR2 sequences are PRHDT and FYEKMQ (reference sequence). The CDR3 has 13 residues. Trimming took 5 bases from V and 12 from J; bases not matched to a gene: 11. CDR3 loop: CASSQMTGTGTFF. CDR3 DNA: TGTGCCAGCAGCCAAATGACCGGGACAGGAACTTTCTTT.

As to this clone: The junction differs from germline at one of its ends, possibly a read error. This chain connects TRBV7-7 to TRBJ2-7, with TRBD1 matching 8 bases. The CDR3 consists of 15 residues. Germline V gene lookup returns CDR1 SSHAT and CDR2 FNYEAQ (reference sequence). The DNA for the CDR3 is TGTGCTAGCAGCTTAGGACAGGGAAGCTCCTACGAGCAGTACTTC. This sequence encodes CASSLGQGSSYEQYF.

The chain has TRBV6-5 and TRBJ1-1, with 10 bases aligning to TRBD1. From germline, CDR1 is MNHEY and CDR2 SVGAGI. There are 14 residues in the CDR3. Trimming took 5 bases from V and 11 from J; bases not matched to a gene: 11. CDR3 residues: CASSPPGQGQNAFF. The CDR3 DNA reads TGTGCCAGCAGTCCCCCGGGACAGGGGCAGAATGCTTTCTTT.